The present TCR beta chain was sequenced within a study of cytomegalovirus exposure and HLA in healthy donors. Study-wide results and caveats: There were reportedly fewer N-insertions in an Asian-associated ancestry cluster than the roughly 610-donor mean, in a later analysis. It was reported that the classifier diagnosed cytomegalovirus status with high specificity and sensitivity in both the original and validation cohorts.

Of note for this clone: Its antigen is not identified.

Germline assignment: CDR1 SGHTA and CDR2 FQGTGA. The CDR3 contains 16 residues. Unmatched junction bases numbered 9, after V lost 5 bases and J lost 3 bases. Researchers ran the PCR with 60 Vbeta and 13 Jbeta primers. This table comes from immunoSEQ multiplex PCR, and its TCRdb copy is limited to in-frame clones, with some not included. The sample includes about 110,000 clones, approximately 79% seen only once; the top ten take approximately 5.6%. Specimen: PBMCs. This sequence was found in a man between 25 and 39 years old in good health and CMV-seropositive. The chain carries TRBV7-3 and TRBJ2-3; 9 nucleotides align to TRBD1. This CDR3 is CASSTPDRGVTDTQYF. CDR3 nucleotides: TGTGCCAGCAGCACCCCGGACAGGGGTGTAACAGATACGCAGTATTTT.